This is a list of T cell receptor beta chains from one sample in a study of Graves' ophthalmopathy and Graves' hyperthyroidism. TCRdb called the multiplex PCR reads again in MiXCR, with one record for every CDR3 protein. The sample holds 500,000 to 800,000 distinct CDR3 sequences, roughly 39% seen once. Sequencing was performed on peripheral blood. The receptors shown here come from an adult man with Graves' ophthalmopathy. CDR3s include the opening cysteine and the closing phenylalanine or tryptophan. The D gene is left open where the match is weak. A row's size may be missing; if present it is once, few, many or a size class.

clone_size j_call d_call v_call cdr3_nt cdr3_aa
many TRBJ1-2 - TRBV5-1 TGCGCCAGCAGCTTGGCCGACAGGACTTATGGCTACACCTTC CASSLADRTYGYTF
many TRBJ1-1 TRBD1 TRBV7-9 TGTGCCAGCAGCCCAGGACAGGGTTGGACTGAAGCTTTCTTT CASSPGQGWTEAFF
few TRBJ1-6 - TRBV5-4 TGTGCCAGCAGCTTGGACCGATACAATTCACCCCTCCACTTT CASSLDRYNSPLHF
many TRBJ2-5 TRBD2 TRBV20-1 TGCAGTGCTAGTCTGGGGACTAGCGAGGAGACCCAGTACTTC CSASLGTSEETQYF
many TRBJ2-5 TRBD2 TRBV9 TGTGCCAGCAGCGGGGAGCGGGGGAAAACAGAGACCCAGTACTTC CASSGERGKTETQYF
many TRBJ1-6 - TRBV9 TGTGCCAGCAGCGCAGGGAGTTCACCCCTCCACTTT CASSAGSSPLHF
- TRBJ2-6 TRBD1 TRBV4-2 TGTGCCAGCAGCCAACCGACAGGGGCACGAGGGGAAGGGGCCAACGTCCTGACTTTC CASSQPTGARGEGANVLTF
many TRBJ1-2 - TRBV5-1 TGCGCCAGCAGCTTGGACGGACAGCCTAACTATGGCTACACCTTC CASSLDGQPNYGYTF
- TRBJ2-1 - TRBV10-3 TGTGCCATCAGTGGGGCCAATGAGCAGTTCTTC CAISGANEQFF
many TRBJ2-6 TRBD1 TRBV11-2 TGTGCCAGCAGCTCCCCCGGGACAGACTCTGGGGCCAACGTCCTGACTTTC CASSSPGTDSGANVLTF
many TRBJ2-5 TRBD2 TRBV29-1 TGCAGCGTTGAAAAAAGAGCGGGAGGTGAGACCCAGTACTTC CSVEKRAGGETQYF
- TRBJ1-2 - TRBV2 TGTGCCATCAGTGAGCCCCGCGGGGAGGGCTACACCTTC CAISEPRGEGYTF
many TRBJ1-1 - TRBV7-3 TGTGCCAGCAGCTTGGACCCCAGCGGGGCTGAAGCTTTCTTT CASSLDPSGAEAFF
many TRBJ2-7 - TRBV4-2 TGTGCCAGCAGCCAAGCTGACAGCTACGAGCAGTACTTC CASSQADSYEQYF
many TRBJ1-1 - TRBV14 TGTGCCAGCAGCCAATCTATTTGGCGAGATGAAGCTTTCTTT CASSQSIWRDEAFF
many TRBJ1-4 - TRBV7-2 TGTGCCAGCAGCTTACTCGGAACTGGCAGCTCCCTTAATGAAAAACTGTTTTTT CASSLLGTGSSLNEKLFF
- TRBJ2-7 - TRBV20-1 TGCAGTTTCCCGCAGGGCTACGAGCAGTACTTC CSFPQGYEQYF
once TRBJ2-5 TRBD2 TRBV11-1 TGTGCCAGCAGCGCAGCGACTAGCGGCCTGACCCAGTACTTC CASSAATSGLTQYF
once TRBJ1-4 TRBD1 TRBV2 TGTGCCAGCATGGGGACAGGGGAAAAACTGTTTTTT CASMGTGEKLFF
few TRBJ2-2 - TRBV19 TGTGCCAGTAGTACCCATCTTTTGAGGACCGGGGAGCTGTTTTTT CASSTHLLRTGELFF
- TRBJ1-4 - TRBV19 TGTGCCTGGAGTTTGGGGGGGGGCGAAAAACTGTTTTTT CAWSLGGGEKLFF
- TRBJ1-1 TRBD1 TRBV10-3 TGTGCCTGGACCGGACAGGGGAACACTGAAGCTTTCTTT CAWTGQGNTEAFF
- TRBJ2-2 - TRBV15 TGTGCCACCAGCAGAGGAGGCATCGGGGAGCTGTTTTTT CATSRGGIGELFF
few TRBJ1-4 TRBD1 TRBV7-8 TGCGCCAGCAGCCAAGACCCGGGACAGCCTAATGAAAAACTGTTTTTT CASSQDPGQPNEKLFF
few TRBJ2-2 - TRBV24-1 TGTGCCAGCAGGAGACCCTCCTCCGGGAGAAACACCGGGGAGCTGTTTTTT CASRRPSSGRNTGELFF
- TRBJ2-2 - TRBV9 TGTGCCAGCAGCCCGCGCGATGTAGGCACCGGGGAGCTGTTTTTT CASSPRDVGTGELFF
many TRBJ1-2 - TRBV7-2 TGTGCCAGCAGACACCCGGACGCGGTCTACTATGGCTACACCTTC CASRHPDAVYYGYTF
medium-sized TRBJ1-3 - TRBV7-9 TGTGCCAGTGGCTCTGGAAACACCATATATTTT CASGSGNTIYF
many TRBJ2-2 TRBD2 TRBV7-9 TGTGCCAGCAGCGTCAGCCTAGCGGGAGTAACCGGGGAGCTGTTTTTT CASSVSLAGVTGELFF
few TRBJ1-1 TRBD1 TRBV5-4 TGTGCCAGCAGCCCTGGACAGGGGTGGGGTAACACTGAAGCTTTCTTT CASSPGQGWGNTEAFF
many TRBJ1-1 - TRBV4-1 TGCGCCAGCAGCCAAGAAGGGCAGCAGAACACTGAAGCTTTCTTT CASSQEGQQNTEAFF
- TRBJ1-1 - TRBV4-3 TGCGCCAGCAGCCAAGGTTCGGTGAACACTGAAGCTTTCTTT CASSQGSVNTEAFF
- TRBJ1-1 - TRBV5-1 TGCGCCAGCAGCTCCAGTGTTGGGAGCACTGAAGCTTTCTTT CASSSSVGSTEAFF
many TRBJ2-5 TRBD2 TRBV9 TGTGCCAGCAGCGTAGTCGGGGGGGCTTCAGAGACCCAGTACTTC CASSVVGGASETQYF
- TRBJ1-4 - TRBV10-3 TGTGCCATCACCCAGGGGTGGGAAAAACTGTTTTTT CAITQGWEKLFF
- TRBJ2-6 - TRBV29-1 TGCAGCGTTGAAAACCGGGGACAGGCCAACGTCCTGACTTTC CSVENRGQANVLTF
- TRBJ2-1 - TRBV7-2 TGTGCCAGCAGCTTAGACGCCAGCTCCTACAATGAGCAGTTCTTC CASSLDASSYNEQFF
- TRBJ2-2 TRBD1 TRBV7-8 TGTGCCAGTAGTCCGGGACAGGAGGCCGTATCGAACACCGGGGAGCTGTTTTTT CASSPGQEAVSNTGELFF
many TRBJ1-6 - TRBV7-2 TGTGCCAGCAGCTTATGGACGGCTAATTCACCCCTCCACTTT CASSLWTANSPLHF
- TRBJ2-6 - TRBV7-9 TGTGCCAGCAGCACGGATCTGACTTTC CASSTDLTF
- TRBJ2-2 - TRBV12-3/TRBV12-4 TGTGCCAACAGGGAACCCCCCGGGGAGATGTTTTTT CANREPPGEMFF
many TRBJ2-5 TRBD2 TRBV15 TGTGCCACCAGCAGGAGAGGACTAGCGGGAGAAGAGACCCAATACTTC CATSRRGLAGEETQYF
many TRBJ1-2 - TRBV10-3 TGTGCCATCCGAGGCGGCGGTAGCTATGGCTACACCTTC CAIRGGGSYGYTF
- TRBJ2-7 TRBD2 TRBV29-1 TGCAGCGTTGAAGATCGGGCTAGCGGGTTCTACGAGCAGTACTTC CSVEDRASGFYEQYF
few TRBJ2-1 TRBD1 TRBV10-3 TGTGCCATCAGTGGGGGACAGGGTTCCAATGAGCAGTTCTTC CAISGGQGSNEQFF
many TRBJ1-5 TRBD1 TRBV19 TGTGCCAGTAGGGAAGCCCCGACAGGGACAAATCAGCCCCAGCATTTT CASREAPTGTNQPQHF
- TRBJ2-2 - TRBV10-2 TGCGCCAGCATCCAAGATCAGGGCGAGGCACGGGAGCTGTTTTTT CASIQDQGEARELFF
- TRBJ1-6 - TRBV9 TGTGCCAGCAGCCGGACAGCCAGCTCCTATAATTCACCCCTCCACTTT CASSRTASSYNSPLHF
many TRBJ2-5 - TRBV12-3/TRBV12-4 TGTGCCAGCAGTGCTGGACAGACACAAGAGACCCAGTACTTC CASSAGQTQETQYF
few TRBJ2-3 TRBD2 TRBV25-1 TGTGCCAGCAGTGGTAACCCCGGGGGGGATACGCAGTATTTT CASSGNPGGDTQYF
many TRBJ1-2 - TRBV5-1 TGCGCCAGCAGCGGCGGGACACATGCTAACTATGGCTACACCTTC CASSGGTHANYGYTF
few TRBJ1-4 - TRBV19 TGTGCCAGTAGTATTAGGCGGGTCCATAATGAAAAACTGTTTTTT CASSIRRVHNEKLFF
many TRBJ2-7 - TRBV2 TGTGCCAGCATGGGGTACTCCTACGAGCAGTACTTC CASMGYSYEQYF
many TRBJ1-3 - TRBV2 TGTGCCAGCAGTGAAGGGAGGATGTACTCTGGAAACACCATATATTTT CASSEGRMYSGNTIYF
- TRBJ2-2 - TRBV7-9 TGTGCCAGCAGCGGACGGAGGTTGGGGGAGCTGTTTTTT CASSGRRLGELFF